The text below deals with one T cell receptor (beta chain). The sample originates from a study of T cells after posttransplantation cyclophosphamide. Controls had myeloablative marrow grafts with methotrexate and calcineurin inhibitor, sampled at 1 year. Profiled with immunoSEQ multiplex PCR; TCRdb holds only in-frame clones, not every one. Among around 16,000 clones listed, approximately 84% were seen once. The source was PBMCs, collected 350 to 400 days after allogeneic stem cell transplant with calcineurin inhibitor and methotrexate. This sequence originates from a male patient in his late teens or twenties who received an allogeneic stem cell transplant from a related donor, was CMV-positive, and had no GVHD. These T cells may partly come from the graft donor.

The CDR3 DNA reads as TGTGCCAGCAGTGACCCGGGGGGGGTAAGCACTGAAGCTTTCTTT. This codes for CASSDPGGVSTEAFF. The chain has TRBV6-4 and TRBJ1-1, with D possibly matching TRBD1 (5 bases). Germline values: CDR1 MRHNA, CDR2 SNTAGT. Trimming stripped 2 bases from V and 4 bases from J, with 14 bases between. This CDR3 spans 15 amino acids.